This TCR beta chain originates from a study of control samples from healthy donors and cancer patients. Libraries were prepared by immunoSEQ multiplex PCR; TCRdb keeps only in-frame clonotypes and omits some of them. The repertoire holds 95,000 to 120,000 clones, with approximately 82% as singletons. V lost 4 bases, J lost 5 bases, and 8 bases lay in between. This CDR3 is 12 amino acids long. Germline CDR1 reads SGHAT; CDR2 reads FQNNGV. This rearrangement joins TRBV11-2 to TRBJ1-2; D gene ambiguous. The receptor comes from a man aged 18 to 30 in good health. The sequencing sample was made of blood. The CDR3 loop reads CASSSDLYGYTF. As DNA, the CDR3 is TGTGCCAGCAGCTCAGACCTTTATGGCTACACCTTC.